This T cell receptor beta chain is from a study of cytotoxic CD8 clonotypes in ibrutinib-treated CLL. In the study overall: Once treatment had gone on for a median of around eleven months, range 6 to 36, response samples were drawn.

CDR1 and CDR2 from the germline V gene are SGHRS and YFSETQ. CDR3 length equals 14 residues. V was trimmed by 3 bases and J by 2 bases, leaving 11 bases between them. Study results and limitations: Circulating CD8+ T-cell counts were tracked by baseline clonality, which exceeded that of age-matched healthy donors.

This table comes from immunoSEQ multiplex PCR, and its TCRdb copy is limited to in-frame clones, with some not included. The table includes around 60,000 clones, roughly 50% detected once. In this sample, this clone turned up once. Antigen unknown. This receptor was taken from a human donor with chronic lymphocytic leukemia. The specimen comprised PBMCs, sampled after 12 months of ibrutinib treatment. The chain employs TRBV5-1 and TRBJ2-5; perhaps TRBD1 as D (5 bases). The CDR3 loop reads CASSSNTGQETQYF. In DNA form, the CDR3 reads TGCGCCAGCAGCTCAAACACAGGTCAAGAGACCCAGTACTTC.